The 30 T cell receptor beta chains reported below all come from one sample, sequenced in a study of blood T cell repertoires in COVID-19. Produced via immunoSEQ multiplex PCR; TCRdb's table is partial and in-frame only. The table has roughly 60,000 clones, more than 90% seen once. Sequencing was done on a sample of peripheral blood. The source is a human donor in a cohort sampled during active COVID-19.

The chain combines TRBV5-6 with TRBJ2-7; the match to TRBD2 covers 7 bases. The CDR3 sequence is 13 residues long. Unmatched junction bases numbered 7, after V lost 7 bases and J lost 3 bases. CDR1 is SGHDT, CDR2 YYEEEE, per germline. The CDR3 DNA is TGTGCCAGCGGGTCCGGCGGGGGCTACGAGCAGTACTTC. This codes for CASGSGGGYEQYF. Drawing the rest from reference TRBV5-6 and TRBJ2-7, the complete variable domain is DAGVTQSPTHLIKTRGQQVTLRCSPKSGHDTVSWYQQALGQGPQFIFQYYEEEERQRGNFPDRFSGHQFPNYSSELNVNALLLGDSALYLCASGSGGGYEQYFGPGTRLTVT.

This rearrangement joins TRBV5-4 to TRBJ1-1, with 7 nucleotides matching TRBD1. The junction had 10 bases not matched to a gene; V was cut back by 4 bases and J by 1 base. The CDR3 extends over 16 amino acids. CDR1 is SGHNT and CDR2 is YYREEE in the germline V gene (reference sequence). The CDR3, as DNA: TGTGCCAGCAGCCCCAACGACAGGGCCAGGAACACTGAAGCTTTCTTT. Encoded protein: CASSPNDRARNTEAFF.

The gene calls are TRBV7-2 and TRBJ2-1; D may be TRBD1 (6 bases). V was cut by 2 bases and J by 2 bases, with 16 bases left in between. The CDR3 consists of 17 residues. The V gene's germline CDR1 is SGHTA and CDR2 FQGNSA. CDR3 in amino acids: CASSLRGSSGTYNEQFF. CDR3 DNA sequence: TGTGCCAGCAGCTTAAGGGGGTCCAGCGGTACCTACAATGAGCAGTTCTTC. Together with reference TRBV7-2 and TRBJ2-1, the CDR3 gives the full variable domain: GAGVSQSPSNKVTEKGKDVELRCDPISGHTALYWYRQSLGQGLEFLIYFQGNSAPDKSGLPSDRFSAERTGGSVSTLTIQRTQQEDSAVYLCASSLRGSSGTYNEQFFGPGTRLTVL.

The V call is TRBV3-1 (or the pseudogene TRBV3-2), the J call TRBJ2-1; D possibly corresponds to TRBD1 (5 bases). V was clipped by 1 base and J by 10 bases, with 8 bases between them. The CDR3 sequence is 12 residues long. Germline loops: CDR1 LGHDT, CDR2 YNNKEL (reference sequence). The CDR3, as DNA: TGTGCCAGCAGCCAAGTTAGGGGAGAGCAGTTCTTC. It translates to CASSQVRGEQFF.

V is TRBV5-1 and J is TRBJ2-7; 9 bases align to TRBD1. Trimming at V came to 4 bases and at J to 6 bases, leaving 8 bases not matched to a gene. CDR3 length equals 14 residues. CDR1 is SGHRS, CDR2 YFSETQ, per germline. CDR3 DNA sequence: TGCGCCAGCAGCGGGGGACAGGGTGGCGCCGAGCAGTACTTC. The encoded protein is CASSGGQGGAEQYF.

The chain's CDR3 is CACLLNYGYTF. The CDR3 coding sequence is TGTGCCTGCCTACTTAACTATGGCTACACCTTC. The V call is TRBV30, the J call TRBJ1-2; the D is unclear. The CDR3 covers 11 residues. The V and J ends lost 6 bases and 1 base respectively, with 6 bases between them. Looked up from germline, CDR1 is GTSNPN and CDR2 is SVGIG (reference sequence). The variable domain in full, completed from reference TRBV30 and TRBJ1-2, reads SQTIHQWPATLVQPVGSPLSLECTVEGTSNPNLYWYRQAAGRGLQLLFYSVGIGQISSEVPQNLSASRPQDRQFILSSKKLLLSDSGFYLCACLLNYGYTFGSGTRLTVV.

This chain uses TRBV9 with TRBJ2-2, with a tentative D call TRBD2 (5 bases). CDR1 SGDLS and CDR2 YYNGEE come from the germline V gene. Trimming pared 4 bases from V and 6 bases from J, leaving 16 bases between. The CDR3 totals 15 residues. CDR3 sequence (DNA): TGTGCCAGCAGCCCGGGCCCGACTAATGCCGGGGAGCTGTTTTTT. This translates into CASSPGPTNAGELFF.

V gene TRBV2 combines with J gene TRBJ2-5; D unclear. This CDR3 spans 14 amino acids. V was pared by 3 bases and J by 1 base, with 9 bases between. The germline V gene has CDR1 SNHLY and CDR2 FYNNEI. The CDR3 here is CASSESRSQETQYF. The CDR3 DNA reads TGTGCCAGCAGTGAGAGTAGAAGCCAAGAGACCCAGTACTTC. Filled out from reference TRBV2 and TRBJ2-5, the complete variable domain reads EPEVTQTPSHQVTQMGQEVILRCVPISNHLYFYWYRQILGQKVEFLVSFYNNEISEKSEIFDDQFSVERPDGSNFTLKIRSTKLEDSAMYFCASSESRSQETQYFGPGTRLLVL.

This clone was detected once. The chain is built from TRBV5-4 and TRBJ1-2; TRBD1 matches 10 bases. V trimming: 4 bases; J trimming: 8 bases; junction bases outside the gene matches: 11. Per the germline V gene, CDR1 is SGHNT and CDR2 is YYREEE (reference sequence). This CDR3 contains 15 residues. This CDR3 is CASSQASRDRGGYTF. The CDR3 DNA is TGTGCCAGCAGCCAAGCGTCCCGGGACAGGGGCGGCTACACCTTC. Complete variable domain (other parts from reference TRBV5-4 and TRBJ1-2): ETGVTQSPTHLIKTRGQQVTLRCSSQSGHNTVSWYQQALGQGPQFIFQYYREEENGRGNFPPRFSGLQFPNYSSELNVNALELDDSALYLCASSQASRDRGGYTFGSGTRLTVV.

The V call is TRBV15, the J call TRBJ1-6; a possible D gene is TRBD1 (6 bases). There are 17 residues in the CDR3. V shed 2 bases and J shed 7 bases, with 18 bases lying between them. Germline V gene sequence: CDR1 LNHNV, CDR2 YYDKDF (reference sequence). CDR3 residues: CATSRRSGGARNSPLHF. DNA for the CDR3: TGTGCCACCAGCAGACGTAGCGGGGGGGCGCGGAATTCACCCCTCCACTTT.

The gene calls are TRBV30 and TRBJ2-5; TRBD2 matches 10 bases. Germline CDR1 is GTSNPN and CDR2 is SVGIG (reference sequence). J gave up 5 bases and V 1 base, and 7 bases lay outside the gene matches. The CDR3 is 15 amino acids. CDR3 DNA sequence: TGTGCCTGGAGTGAGAGCGGGAGGGTCGGGGAGACCCAGTACTTC. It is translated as CAWSESGRVGETQYF.

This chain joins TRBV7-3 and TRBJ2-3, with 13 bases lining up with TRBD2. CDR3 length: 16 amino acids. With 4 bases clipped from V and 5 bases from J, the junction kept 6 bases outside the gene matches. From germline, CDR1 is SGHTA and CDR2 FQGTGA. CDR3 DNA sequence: TGTGCCAGCAGCTCCCCGACTAGCGGGGGGTTAGATACGCAGTATTTT. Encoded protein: CASSSPTSGGLDTQYF.

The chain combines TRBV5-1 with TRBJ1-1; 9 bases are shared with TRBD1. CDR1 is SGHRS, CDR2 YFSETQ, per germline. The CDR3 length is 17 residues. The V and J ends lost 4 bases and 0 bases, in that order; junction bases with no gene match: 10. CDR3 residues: CASSQGTGILMNTEAFF. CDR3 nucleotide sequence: TGCGCCAGCAGCCAGGGGACAGGGATATTGATGAACACTGAAGCTTTCTTT.

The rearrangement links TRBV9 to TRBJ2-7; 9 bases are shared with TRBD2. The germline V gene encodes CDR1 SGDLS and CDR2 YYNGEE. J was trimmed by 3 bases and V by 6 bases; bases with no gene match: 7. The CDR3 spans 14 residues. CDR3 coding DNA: TGTGCCAGCAAAGAGCGGGAGGACCACTACGAGCAGTACTTC. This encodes CASKEREDHYEQYF.

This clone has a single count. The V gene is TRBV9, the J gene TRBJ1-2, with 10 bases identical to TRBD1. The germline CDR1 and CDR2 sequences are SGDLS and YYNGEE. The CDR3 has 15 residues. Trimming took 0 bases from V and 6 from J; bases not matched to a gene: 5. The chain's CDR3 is CASSVAPDRGHGYTF. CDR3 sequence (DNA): TGTGCCAGCAGCGTAGCCCCTGACAGGGGGCATGGCTACACCTTC.

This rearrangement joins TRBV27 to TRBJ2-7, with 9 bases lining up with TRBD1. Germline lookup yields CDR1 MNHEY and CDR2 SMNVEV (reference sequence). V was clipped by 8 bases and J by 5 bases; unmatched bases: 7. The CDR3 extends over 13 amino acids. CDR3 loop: CASRGQGPHEQYF. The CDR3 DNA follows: TGTGCCAGCCGGGGACAGGGTCCGCACGAGCAGTACTTC.

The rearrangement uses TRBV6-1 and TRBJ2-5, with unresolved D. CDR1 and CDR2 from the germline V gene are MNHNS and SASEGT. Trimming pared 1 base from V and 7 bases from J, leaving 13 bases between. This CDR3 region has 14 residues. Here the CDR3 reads CASSEGRLVATQYF. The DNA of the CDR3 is TGTGCCAGCAGTGAAGGGCGGTTGGTGGCGACCCAGTACTTC.

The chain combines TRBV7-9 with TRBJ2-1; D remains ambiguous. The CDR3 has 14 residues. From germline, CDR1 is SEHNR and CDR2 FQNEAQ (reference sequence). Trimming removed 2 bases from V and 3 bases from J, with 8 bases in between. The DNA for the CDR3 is TGTGCCAGCAGCTTAATGGCAGACTACAATGAGCAGTTCTTC. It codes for CASSLMADYNEQFF.

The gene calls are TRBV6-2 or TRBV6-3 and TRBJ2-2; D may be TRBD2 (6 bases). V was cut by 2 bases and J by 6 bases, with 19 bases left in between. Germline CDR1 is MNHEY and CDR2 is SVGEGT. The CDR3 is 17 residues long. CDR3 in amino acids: CASSYANTGRGAGELFF. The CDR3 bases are TGTGCCAGCAGTTACGCAAATACGGGGCGGGGCGCCGGGGAGCTGTTTTTT.

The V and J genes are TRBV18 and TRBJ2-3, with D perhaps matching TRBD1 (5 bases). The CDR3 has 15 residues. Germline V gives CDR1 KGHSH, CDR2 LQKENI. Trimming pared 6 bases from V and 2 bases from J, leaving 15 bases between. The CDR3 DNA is TGTGCCAGCTCCACCACGACAGACTCCACAGATACGCAGTATTTT. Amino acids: CASSTTTDSTDTQYF.

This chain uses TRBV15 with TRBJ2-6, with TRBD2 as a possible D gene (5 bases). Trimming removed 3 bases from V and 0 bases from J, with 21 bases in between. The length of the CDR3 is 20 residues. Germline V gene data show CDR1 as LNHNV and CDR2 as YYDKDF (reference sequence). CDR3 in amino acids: CATSSDRGFRGNSGANVLTF. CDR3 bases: TGTGCCACCAGCAGTGACCGCGGCTTTCGGGGTAACTCTGGGGCCAACGTCCTGACTTTC.

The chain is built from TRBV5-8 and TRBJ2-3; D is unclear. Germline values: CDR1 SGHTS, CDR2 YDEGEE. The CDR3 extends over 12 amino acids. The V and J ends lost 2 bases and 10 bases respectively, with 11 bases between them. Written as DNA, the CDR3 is TGTGCCAGCAGCTTTGAGCTCCGGGCGCAGTATTTT. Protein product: CASSFELRAQYF.

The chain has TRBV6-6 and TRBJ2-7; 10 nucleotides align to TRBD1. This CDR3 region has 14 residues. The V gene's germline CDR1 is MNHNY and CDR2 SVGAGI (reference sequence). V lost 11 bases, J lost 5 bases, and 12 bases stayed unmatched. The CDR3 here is CAVGPRQGADEQYF. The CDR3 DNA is TGTGCCGTAGGCCCCCGACAGGGGGCGGACGAGCAGTACTTC.

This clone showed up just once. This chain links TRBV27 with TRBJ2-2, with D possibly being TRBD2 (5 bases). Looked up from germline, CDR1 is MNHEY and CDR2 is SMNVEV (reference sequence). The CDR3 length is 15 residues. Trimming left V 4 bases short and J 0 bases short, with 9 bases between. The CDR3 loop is CASSSRGPNTGELFF. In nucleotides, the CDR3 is TGTGCCAGCAGTTCCCGAGGGCCGAACACCGGGGAGCTGTTTTTT.

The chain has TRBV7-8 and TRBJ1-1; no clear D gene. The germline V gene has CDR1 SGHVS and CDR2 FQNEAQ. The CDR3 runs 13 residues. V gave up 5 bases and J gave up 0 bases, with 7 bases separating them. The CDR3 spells CASSPTVNTEAFF. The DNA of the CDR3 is TGTGCCAGCAGCCCTACGGTGAACACTGAAGCTTTCTTT.

In DNA, the CDR3 is TGCGCCAGCAGCTTGGGGGGACAGGGGAACACTGAAGCTTTCTTT. Translating it yields CASSLGGQGNTEAFF. The chain combines TRBV5-1 with TRBJ1-1; 9 bases agree with TRBD1. Trimming cost V 0 bases and J 1 base; bases outside gene matches: 1. This CDR3 is built from 15 residues. Germline-derived CDR1 and CDR2 are SGHRS and YFSETQ.

The DNA for the CDR3 is TGCGCCAGCAGCTCTCAGACAGGGGGCCTCGGAGGGGAGCTGTTTTTT. This translates into CASSSQTGGLGGELFF. This rearrangement joins TRBV5-1 to TRBJ2-2, with 10 bases matching TRBD1. V was pared by 3 bases and J by 8 bases, with 10 bases of the junction left unmatched. The CDR3 sequence is 16 residues long. Germline V gene lookup returns CDR1 SGHRS and CDR2 YFSETQ. Combining the CDR3 with reference TRBV5-1 and TRBJ2-2 gives the whole variable domain KAGVTQTPRYLIKTRGQQVTLSCSPISGHRSVSWYQQTPGQGLQFLFEYFSETQRNKGNFPGRFSGRQFSNSRSEMNVSTLELGDSALYLCASSSQTGGLGGELFFGEGSRLTVL.

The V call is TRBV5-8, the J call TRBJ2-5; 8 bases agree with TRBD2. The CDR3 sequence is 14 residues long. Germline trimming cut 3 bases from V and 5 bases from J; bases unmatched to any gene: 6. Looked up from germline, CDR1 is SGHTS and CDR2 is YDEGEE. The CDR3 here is CASSSRGGPETQYF. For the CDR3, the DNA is TGTGCCAGCAGCTCCCGCGGGGGGCCGGAGACCCAGTACTTC.

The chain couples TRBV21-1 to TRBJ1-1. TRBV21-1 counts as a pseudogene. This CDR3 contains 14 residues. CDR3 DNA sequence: TGTGCCAGCAGCAAAGGTCGGAGTATCGCTGAAGCTTTCTTT. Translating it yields CASSKGRSIAEAFF.

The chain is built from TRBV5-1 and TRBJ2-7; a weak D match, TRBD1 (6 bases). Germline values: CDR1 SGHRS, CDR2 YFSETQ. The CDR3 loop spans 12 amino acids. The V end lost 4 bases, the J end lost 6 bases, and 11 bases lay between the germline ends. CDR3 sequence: CASSQQGTEQYF. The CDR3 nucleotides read TGCGCCAGCAGCCAGCAGGGGACCGAGCAGTACTTC.